Presented here are 24 T cell receptor beta chains from one specimen sequenced in a study of graft-versus-host responses after intestinal transplantation. TCRdb keeps only in-frame clones here, not all; method: immunoSEQ multiplex PCR. The data contain under 20,000 clones, around 93% of them seen just once; the ten biggest clones take up 0.79%. The source material was PBMCs, sampled 23 days after intestinal transplant. The origin of the receptors is a human patient who received an intestinal transplant, so some T cells may come from the graft donor.

This clone was seen only once. The genes are TRBV5-4 and TRBJ2-1; 7 bases map to TRBD2. CDR1 is SGHNT and CDR2 is YYREEE in the germline V gene (reference sequence). With 4 bases clipped from V and 10 bases from J, the junction kept 2 bases outside the gene matches. The CDR3 loop spans 11 amino acids. CDR3 nucleotides: TGTGCCAGCAGCGCGGGAGTCGAGCAGTTCTTC. Its translation: CASSAGVEQFF.

The rearrangement joins TRBV7-8 to TRBJ2-7; no clear D gene. V was clipped by 1 base and J by 4 bases, with 11 bases between them. The CDR3 has 14 residues. CDR1 SGHVS and CDR2 FQNEAQ come from the germline V gene. CDR3 in DNA: TGTGCCAGCAGCTTAGTTGAACCGATATACGAGCAGTACTTC. Its protein product is CASSLVEPIYEQYF.

The rearrangement links TRBV5-4 to TRBJ1-5; no definite D call. The germline gives CDR1 SGHNT, CDR2 YYREEE (reference sequence). V shed 0 bases and J shed 0 bases, with 7 bases lying between them. The CDR3 has 15 amino acids. CDR3 nucleotide sequence: TGTGCCAGCAGCTTGGGGGGAGATAGCAATCAGCCCCAGCATTTT. Translating it yields CASSLGGDSNQPQHF.

The chain joins TRBV27 to TRBJ1-5; 9 nucleotides agree with TRBD1. The CDR3 has 15 amino acids. The V and J ends lost 2 bases and 6 bases, in that order; junction bases with no gene match: 5. The germline V gene has CDR1 MNHEY and CDR2 SMNVEV (reference sequence). For the CDR3, the DNA is TGTGCCAGCAGTTTAACAGGGGGCGCCGGTCAGCCCCAGCATTTT. Its protein is CASSLTGGAGQPQHF.

This chain links TRBV6-1 with TRBJ1-3; TRBD1 agrees at 7 bases. The CDR3 extends over 14 amino acids. The J segment lost 6 bases and the V segment lost 5 bases, leaving 7 bases of the junction unmatched. Germline CDR1 and CDR2: MNHNS and SASEGT. The CDR3: CASSLGQGENTIYF. CDR3 DNA sequence: TGTGCCAGCAGTTTGGGGCAGGGGGAAAACACCATATATTTT.

This clone was seen once. The rearrangement uses TRBV4-1 and TRBJ2-7, with D possibly matching TRBD1 (5 bases). Trimming shortened V by 2 bases and J by 0 bases, and 8 bases separated the two germline ends. The CDR3 is 14 residues long. CDR1 is MGHRA and CDR2 is YSYEKL in the germline V gene. CDR3 sequence reads: CASSQQGSSYEQYF. For the CDR3, the DNA is TGCGCCAGCAGCCAACAGGGTAGCTCCTACGAGCAGTACTTC.

The V gene is TRBV4-1, the J gene TRBJ1-2; no clear D gene. The CDR3 loop spans 17 amino acids. Trimming removed 3 bases from V and 5 bases from J, with 22 bases in between. CDR1 and CDR2 from the germline V gene are MGHRA and YSYEKL. The CDR3 loop is CASSHLRDYTGLYGYTF. The CDR3 nucleotides read TGCGCCAGCAGCCACCTAAGGGATTACACGGGCTTATATGGCTACACCTTC.

This rearrangement joins TRBV4-2 to TRBJ2-3, with D possibly matching TRBD1 (5 bases). This CDR3 is built from 13 residues. Germline V gene lookup returns CDR1 LGHNA and CDR2 YNFKEQ. The germline V and J ends were trimmed by 5 bases and 6 bases, with 12 bases remaining between them. The CDR3 DNA follows: TGTGCCAGCAGCGAAAACCCAGGGGATACGCAGTATTTT. This translates into CASSENPGDTQYF.

The rearrangement uses TRBV30 and TRBJ1-1; D remains unclear. Germline V gene lookup returns CDR1 GTSNPN and CDR2 SVGIG (reference sequence). The CDR3 contains 12 residues. Trimming removed 1 base from V and 5 bases from J, with 8 bases in between. CDR3 nucleotides: TGTGCCTGGAGTGCGGACGGAACTGAAGCTTTCTTT. Translated: CAWSADGTEAFF.

This chain uses TRBV27 with TRBJ2-1, with D possibly matching TRBD2 (5 bases). CDR1 is MNHEY, CDR2 SMNVEV, per germline (reference sequence). Trimming took 6 bases from V and 7 from J, leaving 10 bases between them. The CDR3 totals 12 residues. The CDR3 sequence: CASSPGGNEQFF. The CDR3 DNA reads as TGTGCCAGCAGCCCCGGAGGTAATGAGCAGTTCTTC.

The rearrangement links TRBV6-5 to TRBJ1-5; 8 nucleotides line up with TRBD1. Germline values: CDR1 MNHEY, CDR2 SVGAGI. The CDR3 contains 14 residues. The V and J ends lost 8 bases and 6 bases, in that order; junction bases with no gene match: 9. The DNA for the CDR3 is TGTGCCAGCGCCCCAGGGGGCGTTGGTCAGCCCCAGCATTTT. Its translation: CASAPGGVGQPQHF.

The chain carries TRBV27 and TRBJ2-7; either TRBD1 or TRBD2 may fit D (5 bases each). Germline V CDR1 and CDR2: MNHEY, SMNVEV (reference sequence). The CDR3 contains 15 residues. The V end lost 5 bases, the J end lost 3 bases, and 17 bases lay between the germline ends. CDR3 sequence reads: CASSPRDALNYEQYF. The DNA of the CDR3 is TGTGCCAGCAGTCCTCGGGACGCTTTGAACTACGAGCAGTACTTC.

This chain connects TRBV7-3 to TRBJ2-2; 16 bases agree with TRBD2. CDR3 size: 19 residues. Germline lookup yields CDR1 SGHTA and CDR2 FQGTGA. Trimming took 5 bases from V and 5 from J; bases not matched to a gene: 11. This CDR3 reads CASSKPGLAGGLDTGELFF. As DNA, the CDR3 is TGTGCCAGCAGCAAGCCGGGACTAGCGGGAGGGTTGGATACCGGGGAGCTGTTTTTT.

This clone showed up just once. The chain links TRBV7-2 to TRBJ2-1, with 8 bases fitting TRBD1. The junction had 11 bases not matched to a gene; V was cut back by 5 bases and J by 8 bases. Germline V lookup: CDR1 SGHTA, CDR2 FQGNSA. This CDR3 has 15 amino acids. The CDR3 bases are TGTGCCAGCAGCCCCGCAAGGAAGACAGGGGATGAGCAGTTCTTC. Translation: CASSPARKTGDEQFF.

Only a few counts were recorded for this clone. Here the CDR3 reads CASSQGLAGFTDTQYF. The CDR3 region has the DNA TGCGCCAGCAGCCAAGGACTAGCGGGTTTCACAGATACGCAGTATTTT. The chain has TRBV4-3 and TRBJ2-3, with 10 nucleotides matching TRBD2. The CDR3 is made up of 16 amino acids. Germline V CDR1 and CDR2: LGHNA, YSLEER. V was clipped by 1 base and J by 2 bases; unmatched bases: 3.

The chain uses TRBV25-1 and TRBJ2-1; D is uncertain. The CDR3 runs to 13 residues. V was cut by 8 bases and J by 3 bases, with 11 bases left in between. The germline CDR1 and CDR2 sequences are MGHDK and SYGVNS. CDR3 residues: CASDLPGYNEQFF. Written as DNA, the CDR3 is TGTGCCAGCGACTTGCCGGGCTACAATGAGCAGTTCTTC.

This clone was counted a single time. This chain joins TRBV2 and TRBJ1-1; D is ambiguous. Trimming shortened V by 1 base and J by 1 base, and 7 bases separated the two germline ends. The CDR3 sequence is 14 residues long. Germline V gene sequence: CDR1 SNHLY, CDR2 FYNNEI. CDR3 residues: CASSEGHTNTEAFF. CDR3 coding DNA: TGTGCCAGCAGTGAAGGTCACACGAACACTGAAGCTTTCTTT.

V usage is TRBV7-6 and J usage is TRBJ2-2; D is perhaps TRBD2 (5 bases). The germline gives CDR1 SGHVS, CDR2 FNYEAQ. Between the trimmed V and J ends, which lost 0 bases and 6 bases, there was a span of 5 bases. The CDR3 is made up of 13 amino acids. This CDR3 is CASSLAGAGELFF. In DNA, the CDR3 is TGTGCCAGCAGCTTAGCGGGAGCCGGGGAGCTGTTTTTT.

V gene TRBV6-1 combines with J gene TRBJ1-2, with no clear D. CDR1 and CDR2 (germline): MNHNS, SASEGT. The CDR3 has 13 amino acids. V shed 2 bases and J shed 3 bases, with 7 bases lying between them. The CDR3, as DNA: TGTGCCAGCAGTGAACCCTCCCACTATGGCTACACCTTC. Residues: CASSEPSHYGYTF.

The chain is built from TRBV6-1 and TRBJ2-1; 10 bases agree with TRBD2. Trimming removed 4 bases from V and 4 bases from J; junction bases left unmatched: 4. Germline lookup yields CDR1 MNHNS and CDR2 SASEGT. The CDR3 is 15 residues long. The DNA for the CDR3 is TGTGCCAGCAGTGTAGGGACTAGCGCGTACAATGAGCAGTTCTTC. It is translated as CASSVGTSAYNEQFF.

The chain combines TRBV29-1 with TRBJ1-2, with a possible D match to TRBD1 (5 bases). The germline CDR1 and CDR2 sequences are SQVTM and ANQGSEA. There are 14 residues in the CDR3. V lost 0 bases and J 0 bases, leaving 8 bases between the germline ends. The CDR3, as DNA: TGCAGCGTTGAAGAATCCAGGGCTAACTATGGCTACACCTTC. Protein: CSVEESRANYGYTF.

This clone appeared a single time. The chain combines TRBV7-9 with TRBJ2-1; TRBD2 matches at 11 bases. V dropped 4 bases and J dropped 6; count of bases not matched to a gene: 8. In germline, CDR1 is SEHNR, CDR2 FQNEAQ (reference sequence). This CDR3 has 16 residues. In DNA form, the CDR3 reads TGTGCCAGCAGCTCCATTAGCGGGAGGGGTCGCAATGAGCAGTTCTTC. This gives the protein CASSSISGRGRNEQFF.

This chain connects TRBV10-2 to TRBJ2-7; TRBD2 aligns across 7 bases. The germline gives CDR1 WSHSY, CDR2 SAAADI. This CDR3 has 15 amino acids. With 4 bases clipped from V and 0 bases from J, the junction kept 6 bases outside the gene matches. CDR3 amino acids: CASSAGGPDSYEQYF. The CDR3 nucleotides are TGCGCCAGCAGTGCGGGGGGACCTGACTCCTACGAGCAGTACTTC.

V and J are TRBV5-6 and TRBJ2-2; D possibly corresponds to TRBD2 (5 bases). The V gene's germline CDR1 is SGHDT and CDR2 YYEEEE. The CDR3 spans 16 residues. Trimming shortened V by 0 bases and J by 7 bases, and 16 bases separated the two germline ends. For the CDR3, the DNA is TGTGCCAGCAGCTTGGAGGCGGAGGCGGAGAACGGGGAGCTGTTTTTT. Protein: CASSLEAEAENGELFF.